This passage covers 12 T cell receptor beta chains from one sample sequenced in a study of shared clonotypes between healthy human individuals. Clones were sequenced by immunoSEQ multiplex PCR, and TCRdb holds only the in-frame ones, with some missing. Among over a million clones listed, approximately 78% were seen once. Sequencing was performed on memory CD4+ T cells from PBMCs. Noted subset: CD45RA-negative fraction. The origin of the receptors is a man younger than 35 in good health. Some clones in this sample may be carry-over from other donors' samples.

The V gene is TRBV6-1, the J gene TRBJ2-2; TRBD2 agrees at 7 bases. V lost 6 bases, J lost 1 base, and 2 bases stayed unmatched. The CDR3 sequence is 14 residues long. Germline loops: CDR1 MNHNS, CDR2 SASEGT. The CDR3 here is CASRGGRNTGELFF. For the CDR3, the DNA is TGTGCCAGCAGGGGCGGGAGGAACACCGGGGAGCTGTTTTTT.

The V and J genes are TRBV9 and TRBJ1-5, with D hard to call. CDR1 and CDR2 (germline): SGDLS, YYNGEE. This CDR3 comprises 14 residues. Trimming stripped 0 bases from V and 9 bases from J, with 13 bases between. CDR3 amino acids: CASSVGVGVGPQHF. The CDR3 DNA reads TGTGCCAGCAGCGTAGGGGTCGGTGTGGGGCCCCAGCATTTT.

This chain connects TRBV29-1 to TRBJ2-1; D not certain. The germline V and J ends were trimmed by 1 base and 0 bases, with 10 bases remaining between them. Germline V gives CDR1 SQVTM, CDR2 ANQGSEA. This CDR3 is 15 amino acids long. Here the CDR3 reads CSVEGTVSSYNEQFF. The CDR3 nucleotides are TGCAGCGTTGAAGGGACGGTGAGCTCCTACAATGAGCAGTTCTTC.

A remark on this clone: Just one base apart from a much larger clone, this may be a read error. The same CDR3 can be traced to other DNA sequences in this sample. This chain uses TRBV5-4 with TRBJ2-1; D remains unclear. Germline CDR1 and CDR2: SGHNT and YYREEE (reference sequence). This CDR3 region has 12 residues. Between the trimmed V and J ends, which lost 3 bases and 2 bases, there was a span of 3 bases. The CDR3 region is CASSSTYNEQFF. The CDR3 DNA reads TGTGCCAGCAGCTCGACCTACAATGAGCAGTTCTTC.

This clone was counted at least ten times. The V call is TRBV5-4, the J call TRBJ1-2, with TRBD1 as a possible D gene (6 bases). The CDR3 length is 13 residues. Germline V gene lookup returns CDR1 SGHNT and CDR2 YYREEE (reference sequence). The V end lost 4 bases, the J end lost 5 bases, and 12 bases lay between the germline ends. CDR3 region: CASSADRIYGYTF. The CDR3 bases are TGTGCCAGCAGCGCAGACAGGATATATGGCTACACCTTC.

Comment on this clone: A much larger clone differs by one base, so this may be a read error. V usage is TRBV2 and J usage is TRBJ2-7; D perhaps matches TRBD1 (6 bases). Trimming removed 6 bases at V and 2 bases at J, with 11 bases between. The CDR3 spans 13 residues. Germline V gene lookup returns CDR1 SNHLY and CDR2 FYNNEI. CDR3 nucleotide sequence: TGTGCCAGCAGCGTGGACAGTACCTACGAGCAGTACTTC. It translates to CASSVDSTYEQYF.

This clone was counted only a few times. The chain employs TRBV6-4 and TRBJ2-1; tentative D call: TRBD2 (5 bases). V lost 10 bases and J lost 9, with 13 bases in between. CDR1 is MRHNA, CDR2 SNTAGT, per germline. This CDR3 spans 11 amino acids. CDR3 in amino acids: CATWGDGEQFF. The CDR3, as DNA: TGTGCCACCTGGGGAGATGGTGAGCAGTTCTTC.

This chain connects TRBV6-5 to TRBJ1-5, with 7 bases that match TRBD1. J gave up 0 bases and V 6 bases, and 2 bases lay outside the gene matches. In germline, CDR1 is MNHEY, CDR2 SVGAGI. The CDR3 contains 14 residues. CDR3 region: CASRDRYSNQPQHF. The CDR3 bases are TGTGCCAGCAGGGACAGGTATAGCAATCAGCCCCAGCATTTT.

The gene calls are TRBV7-9 and TRBJ2-1; D assignment may be TRBD1 or TRBD2 (5 bases each). Trimming pared 1 base from V and 5 bases from J, leaving 9 bases between. CDR1 is SEHNR and CDR2 is FQNEAQ in the germline V gene (reference sequence). The CDR3 has 14 residues. The CDR3 loop is CASSLGGSDNEQFF. The DNA for the CDR3 is TGTGCCAGCAGCTTAGGGGGGTCCGACAATGAGCAGTTCTTC.

The sample holds a few counts of this clone. A read error may explain this, as a much larger clone is one base away. This sample includes further DNA sequences coding for the same CDR3. The CDR3 DNA reads TGTGCCAGCAGCTTGAGCTACGAGCAGTACTTC. This gives the protein CASSLSYEQYF. The chain employs TRBV7-9 and TRBJ2-7, with D uncertain. The V gene lost 3 bases and the J gene lost 3 bases, with 3 bases spanning the gap. This CDR3 spans 11 amino acids. Germline lookup yields CDR1 SEHNR and CDR2 FQNEAQ (reference sequence).

Only a few counts were recorded for this clone. The chain uses TRBV28 and TRBJ1-3; TRBD1 is a possible D gene (6 bases). The CDR3 contains 16 residues. Trimming took off 7 bases at V and 4 bases at J, with 20 bases between the two ends. The germline CDR1 and CDR2 sequences are MDHEN and SYDVKM. The CDR3 spells CASTLTGDRSGNTIYF. The CDR3 nucleotides are TGTGCCAGCACCCTCACCGGCGACAGGTCGGGAAACACCATATATTTT.

This rearrangement joins TRBV6-6 to TRBJ1-4; 7 nucleotides align to TRBD1. V dropped 5 bases and J dropped 7; count of bases not matched to a gene: 4. Germline assignment: CDR1 MNHNY and CDR2 SVGAGI (reference sequence). This CDR3 is built from 13 residues. The chain's CDR3 is CASSRGRGEKLFF. DNA for the CDR3: TGTGCCAGCAGTAGGGGGCGCGGTGAAAAACTGTTTTTT.